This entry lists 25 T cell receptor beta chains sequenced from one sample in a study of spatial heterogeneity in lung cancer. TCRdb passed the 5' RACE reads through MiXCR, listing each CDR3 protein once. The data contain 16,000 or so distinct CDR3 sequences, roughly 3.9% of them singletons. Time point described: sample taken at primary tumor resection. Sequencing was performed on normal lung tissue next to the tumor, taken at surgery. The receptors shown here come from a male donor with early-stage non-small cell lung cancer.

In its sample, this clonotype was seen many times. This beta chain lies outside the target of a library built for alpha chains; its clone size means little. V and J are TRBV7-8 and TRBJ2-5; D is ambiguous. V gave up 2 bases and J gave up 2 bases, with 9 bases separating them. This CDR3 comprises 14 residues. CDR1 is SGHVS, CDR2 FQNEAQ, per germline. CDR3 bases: TGTGCCAGCAGCTTAAACGGCAGGCAAGAGACCCAGTACTTC. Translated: CASSLNGRQETQYF.

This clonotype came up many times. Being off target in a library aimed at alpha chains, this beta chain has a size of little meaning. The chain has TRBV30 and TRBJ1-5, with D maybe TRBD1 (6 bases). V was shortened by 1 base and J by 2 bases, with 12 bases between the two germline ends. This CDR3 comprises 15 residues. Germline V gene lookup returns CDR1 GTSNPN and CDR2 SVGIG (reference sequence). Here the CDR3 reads CAWSGQGFGNQPQHF. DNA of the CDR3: TGTGCCTGGAGTGGGCAGGGGTTCGGCAATCAGCCCCAGCATTTT.

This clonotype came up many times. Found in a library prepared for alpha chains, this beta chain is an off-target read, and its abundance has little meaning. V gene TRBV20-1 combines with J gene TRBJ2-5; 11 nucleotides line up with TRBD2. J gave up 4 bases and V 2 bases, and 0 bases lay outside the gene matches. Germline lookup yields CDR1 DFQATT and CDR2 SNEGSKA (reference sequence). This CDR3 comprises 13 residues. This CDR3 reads CSARLAGGETQYF. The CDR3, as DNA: TGCAGTGCTAGACTAGCGGGAGGAGAGACCCAGTACTTC.

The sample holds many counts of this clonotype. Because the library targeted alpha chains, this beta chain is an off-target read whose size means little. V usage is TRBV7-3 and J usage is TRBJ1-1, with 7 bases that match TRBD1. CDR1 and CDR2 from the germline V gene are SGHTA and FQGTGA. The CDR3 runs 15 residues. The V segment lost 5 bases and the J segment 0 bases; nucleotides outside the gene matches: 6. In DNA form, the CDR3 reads TGTGCCAGCAGCCAGGGGGTGGGGATGAACACTGAAGCTTTCTTT. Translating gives CASSQGVGMNTEAFF.

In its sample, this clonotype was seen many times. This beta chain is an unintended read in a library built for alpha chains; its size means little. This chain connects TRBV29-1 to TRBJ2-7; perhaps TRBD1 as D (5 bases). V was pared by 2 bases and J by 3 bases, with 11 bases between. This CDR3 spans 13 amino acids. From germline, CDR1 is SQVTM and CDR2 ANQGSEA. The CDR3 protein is CSVEQGNLYEQYF. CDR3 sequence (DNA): TGCAGCGTTGAACAGGGTAATCTCTACGAGCAGTACTTC.

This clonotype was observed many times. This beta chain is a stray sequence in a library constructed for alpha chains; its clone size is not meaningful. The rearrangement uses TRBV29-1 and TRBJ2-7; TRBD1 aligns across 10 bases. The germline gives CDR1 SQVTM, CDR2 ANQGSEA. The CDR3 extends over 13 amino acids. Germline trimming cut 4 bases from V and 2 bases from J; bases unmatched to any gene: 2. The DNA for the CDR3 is TGCAGCGTTGGAGGGACAGGGGCCTACGAGCAGTACTTC. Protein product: CSVGGTGAYEQYF.

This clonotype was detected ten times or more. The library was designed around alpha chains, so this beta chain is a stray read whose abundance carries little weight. CDR3 sequence reads: CSVPQESSGNTIYF. The CDR3 coding sequence is TGCAGCGTACCCCAGGAGAGCTCTGGAAACACCATATATTTT. The chain carries TRBV29-1 and TRBJ1-3; D gene unclear. Deletions cut 6 bases from V and 0 bases from J, with 12 bases between. The CDR3 is 14 residues long. CDR1 SQVTM and CDR2 ANQGSEA come from the germline V gene. Full variable domain (outside the CDR3, taken from reference TRBV29-1 and TRBJ1-3): SAVISQKPSRDICQRGTSLTIQCQVDSQVTMMFWYRQQPGQSLTLIATANQGSEATYESGFVIDKFPISRPNLTFSTLTVSNMSPEDSSIYLCSVPQESSGNTIYFGEGSWLTVV.

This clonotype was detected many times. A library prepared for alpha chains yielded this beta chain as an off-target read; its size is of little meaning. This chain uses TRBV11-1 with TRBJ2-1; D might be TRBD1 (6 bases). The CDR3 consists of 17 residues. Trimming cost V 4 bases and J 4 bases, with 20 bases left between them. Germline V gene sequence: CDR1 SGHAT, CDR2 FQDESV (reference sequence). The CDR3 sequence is CASSSGVGSGRYNEQFF. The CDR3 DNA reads TGTGCCAGCAGCTCAGGGGTTGGGTCCGGACGGTACAATGAGCAGTTCTTC.

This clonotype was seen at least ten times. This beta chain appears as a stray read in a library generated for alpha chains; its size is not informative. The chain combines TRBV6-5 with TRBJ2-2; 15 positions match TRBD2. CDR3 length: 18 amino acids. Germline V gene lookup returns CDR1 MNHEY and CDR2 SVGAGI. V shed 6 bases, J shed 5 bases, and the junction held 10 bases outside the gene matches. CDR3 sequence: CASRREWGTSGRTGELFF. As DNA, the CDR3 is TGTGCCAGCAGACGGGAATGGGGGACTAGCGGGAGGACCGGGGAGCTGTTTTTT.

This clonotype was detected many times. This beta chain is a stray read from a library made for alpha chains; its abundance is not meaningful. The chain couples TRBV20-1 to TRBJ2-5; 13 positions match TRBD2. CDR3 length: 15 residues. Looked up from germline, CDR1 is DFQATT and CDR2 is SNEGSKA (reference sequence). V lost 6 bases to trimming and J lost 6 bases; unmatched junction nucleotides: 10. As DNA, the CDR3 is TGCAGTGCCTCGAAACTAGCGGGAGGGCCAAAGACCCAGTACTTC. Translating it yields CSASKLAGGPKTQYF.

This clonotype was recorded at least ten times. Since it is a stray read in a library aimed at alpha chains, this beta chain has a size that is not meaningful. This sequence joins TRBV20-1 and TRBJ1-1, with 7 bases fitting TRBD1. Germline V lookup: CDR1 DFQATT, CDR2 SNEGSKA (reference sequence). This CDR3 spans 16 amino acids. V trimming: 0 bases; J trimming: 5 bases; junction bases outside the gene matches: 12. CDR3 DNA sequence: TGCAGTGCTAGAGATCGACAAGGGGGCGTTTTTACTGAAGCTTTCTTT. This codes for CSARDRQGGVFTEAFF.

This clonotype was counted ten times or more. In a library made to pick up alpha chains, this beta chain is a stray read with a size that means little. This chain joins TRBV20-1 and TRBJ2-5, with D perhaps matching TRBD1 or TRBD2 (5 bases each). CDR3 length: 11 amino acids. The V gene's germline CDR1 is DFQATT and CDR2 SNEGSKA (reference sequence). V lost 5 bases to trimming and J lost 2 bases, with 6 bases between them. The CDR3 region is CSAGGQETQYF. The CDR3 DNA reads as TGCAGTGCTGGGGGTCAAGAGACCCAGTACTTC.

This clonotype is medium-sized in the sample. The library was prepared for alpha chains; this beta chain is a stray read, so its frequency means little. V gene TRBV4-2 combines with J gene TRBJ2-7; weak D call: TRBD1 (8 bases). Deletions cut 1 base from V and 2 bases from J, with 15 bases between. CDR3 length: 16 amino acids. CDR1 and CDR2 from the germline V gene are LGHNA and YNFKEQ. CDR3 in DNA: TGTGCCAGCAGCCAAGCAGCGGGACAGGCTACCTACGAGCAGTACTTC. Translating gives CASSQAAGQATYEQYF.

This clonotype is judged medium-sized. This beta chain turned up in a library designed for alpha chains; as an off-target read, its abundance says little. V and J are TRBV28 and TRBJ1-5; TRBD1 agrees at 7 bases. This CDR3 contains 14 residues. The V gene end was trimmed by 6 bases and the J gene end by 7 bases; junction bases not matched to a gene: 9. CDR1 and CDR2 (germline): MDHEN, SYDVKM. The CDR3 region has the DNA TGTGCCAGCAGAAAAACAGGGGATGTGCAGCCCCAGCATTTT. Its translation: CASRKTGDVQPQHF.

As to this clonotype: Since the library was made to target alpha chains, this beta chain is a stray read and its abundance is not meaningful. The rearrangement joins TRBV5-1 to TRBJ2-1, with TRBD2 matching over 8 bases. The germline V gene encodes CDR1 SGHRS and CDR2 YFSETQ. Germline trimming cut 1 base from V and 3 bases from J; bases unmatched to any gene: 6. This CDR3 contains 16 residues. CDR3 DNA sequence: TGCGCCAGCAGCTTGAGCGGGAGACTCGGCTACAATGAGCAGTTCTTC. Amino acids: CASSLSGRLGYNEQFF.

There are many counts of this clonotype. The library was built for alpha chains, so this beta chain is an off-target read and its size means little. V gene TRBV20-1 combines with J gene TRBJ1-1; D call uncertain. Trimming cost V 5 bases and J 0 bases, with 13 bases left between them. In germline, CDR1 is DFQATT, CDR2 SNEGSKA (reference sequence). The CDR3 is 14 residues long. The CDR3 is CSASGIKMNTEAFF. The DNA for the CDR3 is TGCAGTGCTTCCGGGATTAAAATGAACACTGAAGCTTTCTTT.

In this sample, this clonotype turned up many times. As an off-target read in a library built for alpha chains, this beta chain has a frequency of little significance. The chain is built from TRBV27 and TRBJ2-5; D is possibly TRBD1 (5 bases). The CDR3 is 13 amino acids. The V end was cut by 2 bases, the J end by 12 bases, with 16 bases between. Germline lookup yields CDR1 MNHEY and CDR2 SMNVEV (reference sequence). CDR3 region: CASSLRGAGPEYF. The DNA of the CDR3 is TGTGCCAGCAGTTTAAGGGGCGCCGGGCCCGAGTACTTC.

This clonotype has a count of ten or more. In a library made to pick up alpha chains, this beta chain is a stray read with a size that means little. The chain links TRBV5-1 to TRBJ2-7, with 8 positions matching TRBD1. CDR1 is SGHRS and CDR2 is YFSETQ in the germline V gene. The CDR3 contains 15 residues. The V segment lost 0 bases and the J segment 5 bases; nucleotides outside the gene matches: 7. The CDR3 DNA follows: TGCGCCAGCAGCTTGGCAGCCGGACAGGGAGACGAGCAGTACTTC. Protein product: CASSLAAGQGDEQYF. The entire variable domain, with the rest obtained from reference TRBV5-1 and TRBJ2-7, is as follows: KAGVTQTPRYLIKTRGQQVTLSCSPISGHRSVSWYQQTPGQGLQFLFEYFSETQRNKGNFPGRFSGRQFSNSRSEMNVSTLELGDSALYLCASSLAAGQGDEQYFGPGTRLTVT.

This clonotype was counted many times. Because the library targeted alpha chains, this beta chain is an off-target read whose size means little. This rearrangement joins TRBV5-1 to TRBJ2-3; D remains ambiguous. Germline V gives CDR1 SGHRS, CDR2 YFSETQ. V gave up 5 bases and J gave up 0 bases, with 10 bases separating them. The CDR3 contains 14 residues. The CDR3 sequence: CASSQMGSTDTQYF. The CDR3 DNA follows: TGCGCCAGCAGTCAGATGGGGAGCACAGATACGCAGTATTTT.

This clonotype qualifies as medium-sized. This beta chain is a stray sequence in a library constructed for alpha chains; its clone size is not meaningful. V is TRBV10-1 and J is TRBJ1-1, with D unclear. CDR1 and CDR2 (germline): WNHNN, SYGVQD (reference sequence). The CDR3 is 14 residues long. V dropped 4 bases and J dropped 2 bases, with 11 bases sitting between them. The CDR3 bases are TGCGCCAGCAGTGTTTCCAGGACCAACACTGAAGCTTTCTTT. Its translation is CASSVSRTNTEAFF.

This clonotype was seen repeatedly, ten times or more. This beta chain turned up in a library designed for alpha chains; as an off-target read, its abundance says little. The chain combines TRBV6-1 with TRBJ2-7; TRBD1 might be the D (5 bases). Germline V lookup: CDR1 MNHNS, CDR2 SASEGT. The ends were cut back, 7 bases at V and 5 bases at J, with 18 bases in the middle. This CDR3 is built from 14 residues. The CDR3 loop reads CASKGIPGLDEQYF. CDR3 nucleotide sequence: TGTGCCAGCAAGGGGATTCCAGGGTTGGACGAGCAGTACTTC.

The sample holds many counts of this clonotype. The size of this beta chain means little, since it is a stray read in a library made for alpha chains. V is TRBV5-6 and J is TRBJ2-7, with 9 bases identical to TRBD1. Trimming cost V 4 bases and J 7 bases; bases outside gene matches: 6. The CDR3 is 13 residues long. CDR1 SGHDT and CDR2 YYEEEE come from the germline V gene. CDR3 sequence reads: CASSRDRVQEQYF. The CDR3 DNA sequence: TGTGCCAGCAGCCGGGACAGGGTGCAGGAGCAGTACTTC.

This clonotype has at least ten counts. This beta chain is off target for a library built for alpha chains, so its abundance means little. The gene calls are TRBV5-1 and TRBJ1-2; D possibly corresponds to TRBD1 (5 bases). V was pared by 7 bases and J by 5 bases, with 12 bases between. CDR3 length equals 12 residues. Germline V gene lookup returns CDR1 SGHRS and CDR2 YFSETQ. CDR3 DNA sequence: TGCGCCAGCCGCGAGACAGCTTATGGCTACACCTTC. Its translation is CASRETAYGYTF.

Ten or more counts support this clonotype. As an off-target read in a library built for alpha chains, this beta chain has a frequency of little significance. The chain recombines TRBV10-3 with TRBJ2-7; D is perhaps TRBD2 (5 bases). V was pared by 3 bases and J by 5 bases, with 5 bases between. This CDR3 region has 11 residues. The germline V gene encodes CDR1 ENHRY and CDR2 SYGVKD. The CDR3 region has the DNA TGTGCCATCAGTGACGGGAACGAGCAGTACTTC. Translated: CAISDGNEQYF.

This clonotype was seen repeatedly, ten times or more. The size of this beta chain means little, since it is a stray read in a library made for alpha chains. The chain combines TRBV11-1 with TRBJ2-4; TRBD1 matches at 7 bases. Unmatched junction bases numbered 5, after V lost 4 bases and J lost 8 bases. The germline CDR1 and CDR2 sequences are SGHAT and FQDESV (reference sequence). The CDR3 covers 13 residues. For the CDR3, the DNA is TGTGCCAGCAGCTCAAATACAGGGGACATTCAGTACTTC. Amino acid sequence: CASSSNTGDIQYF.